The 23 T cell receptor beta chains reported below all come from one sample, sequenced in a study of shared clonotypes between healthy human individuals. The protocol was immunoSEQ multiplex PCR, while the TCRdb copy is restricted to in-frame clones and leaves out a portion. The table lists 2 million to 3 million clones, over 85% of them singletons. The sequencing input was naive CD4+ T cells from PBMCs. Subset of the sample: CD45RA+ positively selected. The receptors were gathered from a young man in good health. Some clones in this sample may be carry-over from other donors' samples.

Notes on this clone: The sample holds other DNA sequences that translate to the same CDR3. The chain is built from TRBV6-1 and TRBJ2-3; 8 bases are shared with TRBD1. Germline assignment: CDR1 MNHNS and CDR2 SASEGT. The CDR3 loop spans 13 amino acids. V gave up 6 bases and J gave up 6 bases; unmatched junction bases: 5. CDR3 loop: CASSGQGTDTQYF. In DNA form, the CDR3 reads TGTGCCAGCAGCGGACAGGGAACGGATACGCAGTATTTT.

This sequence joins TRBV5-4 and TRBJ2-7; D is perhaps TRBD1 or TRBD2 (5 bases each). The CDR3 consists of 14 residues. Germline V gene lookup returns CDR1 SGHNT and CDR2 YYREEE (reference sequence). The V and J ends lost 4 bases and 2 bases respectively, with 13 bases between them. CDR3 coding DNA: TGTGCCAGCAGCCCCCGGGACGGAACCTACGAGCAGTACTTC. Residues: CASSPRDGTYEQYF.

This chain uses TRBV10-3 with TRBJ2-5, with 10 bases lining up with TRBD2. CDR1 and CDR2 (germline): ENHRY, SYGVKD. The CDR3 covers 13 residues. V shed 10 bases, J shed 4 bases, and the junction held 6 bases outside the gene matches. CDR3 protein: CATTGTSVETQYF. The CDR3 bases are TGTGCCACAACCGGGACTAGCGTAGAGACCCAGTACTTC.

The gene calls are TRBV4-2 and TRBJ2-7, with 12 bases lining up with TRBD1. The CDR3 length is 17 residues. Per germline, CDR1 LGHNA and CDR2 YNFKEQ. Trimming cost V 2 bases and J 4 bases; bases outside gene matches: 9. The CDR3 bases are TGTGCCAGCAGCCAAACGATGAGGGGACAGGGGGCTTACGAGCAGTACTTC. Translating gives CASSQTMRGQGAYEQYF.

Here the CDR3 DNA reads TGTGCCAGCAGATCTTATAGCAATCAGCCCCAGCATTTT. It codes for CASRSYSNQPQHF. V gene TRBV28 combines with J gene TRBJ1-5; D is undetermined. V was trimmed by 6 bases and J by 0 bases, leaving 6 bases between them. The CDR3 consists of 13 residues. Germline V gene lookup returns CDR1 MDHEN and CDR2 SYDVKM.

This clone has a single count. The V call is TRBV2, the J call TRBJ2-1; 8 bases line up with TRBD1. The CDR3 runs to 13 residues. The V and J ends lost 6 bases and 6 bases, in that order; junction bases with no gene match: 4. Germline CDR1 reads SNHLY; CDR2 reads FYNNEI. The CDR3 reads CASRQDRGNEQFF. The CDR3 coding sequence is TGTGCCAGCAGACAAGACAGGGGCAATGAGCAGTTCTTC.

CDR3 in amino acids: CAISSDSFRGGVGEKLFF. In nucleotides, the CDR3 is TGTGCCATCAGTTCCGACTCCTTTCGGGGAGGAGTCGGTGAAAAACTGTTTTTT. This chain connects TRBV10-3 to TRBJ1-4, with unresolved D. Germline V gene data show CDR1 as ENHRY and CDR2 as SYGVKD. The CDR3 has 18 residues. Deletions cut 5 bases from V and 7 bases from J, with 26 bases between.

This chain joins TRBV6-5 and TRBJ2-1; no firm D call. CDR3 length: 11 amino acids. The V gene's germline CDR1 is MNHEY and CDR2 SVGAGI. Trimming removed 8 bases at V and 12 bases at J, with 14 bases between. The CDR3 here is CASRSLGRQFF. For the CDR3, the DNA is TGTGCCAGCCGATCCTTAGGCCGGCAGTTCTTC.

In regard to this clone: The same CDR3 also results from other DNA sequences found in this sample. The chain links TRBV7-9 to TRBJ1-4; 9 nucleotides align to TRBD1. The germline V gene has CDR1 SEHNR and CDR2 FQNEAQ (reference sequence). With 5 bases clipped from V and 3 bases from J, the junction kept 1 base outside the gene matches. CDR3 length equals 14 residues. The CDR3 here is CASSRDRANEKLFF. The CDR3 nucleotides are TGTGCCAGCAGCCGGGACAGGGCTAATGAAAAACTGTTTTTT.

The chain couples TRBV5-1 to TRBJ1-4; no clear D. Between the trimmed V and J ends, which lost 6 bases and 2 bases, there was a span of 5 bases. This CDR3 comprises 12 residues. CDR1 SGHRS and CDR2 YFSETQ come from the germline V gene. The CDR3, as DNA: TGCGCCAGCACCGGGACTAATGAAAAACTGTTTTTT. Translation: CASTGTNEKLFF.

This clone was recorded only once. The J gene is TRBJ2-7, the V gene TRBV5-4, with D possibly being TRBD1 (6 bases). The CDR3 consists of 16 residues. CDR1 is SGHNT, CDR2 YYREEE, per germline (reference sequence). Between the trimmed V and J ends, which lost 6 bases and 9 bases, there was a span of 28 bases. The CDR3 here is CASTPDFGTRPTGQYF. As DNA, the CDR3 is TGTGCCAGCACCCCAGACTTCGGGACAAGACCTACGGGGCAGTACTTC.

V usage is TRBV2 and J usage is TRBJ2-1; TRBD2 aligns across 9 bases. The CDR3 runs to 16 residues. Germline CDR1 reads SNHLY; CDR2 reads FYNNEI. Trimming cost V 7 bases and J 8 bases; bases outside gene matches: 15. CDR3: CASIPPLAGDSDEQFF. DNA for the CDR3: TGTGCCAGCATCCCTCCTTTAGCGGGAGATAGCGATGAGCAGTTCTTC. Filled out from reference TRBV2 and TRBJ2-1, the complete variable domain reads EPEVTQTPSHQVTQMGQEVILRCVPISNHLYFYWYRQILGQKVEFLVSFYNNEISEKSEIFDDQFSVERPDGSNFTLKIRSTKLEDSAMYFCASIPPLAGDSDEQFFGPGTRLTVL.

V and J are TRBV30 and TRBJ2-5; weak D call: TRBD1 (6 bases). This CDR3 is built from 13 residues. V lost 0 bases and J lost 5, with 10 bases in between. Germline V CDR1 and CDR2: GTSNPN, SVGIG (reference sequence). CDR3 nucleotide sequence: TGTGCCTGGAGTGTACAGGGCTTTGAGACCCAGTACTTC. Translated, it gives CAWSVQGFETQYF.

This chain connects TRBV5-1 to TRBJ2-3; 7 positions agree with TRBD1. The germline CDR1 and CDR2 sequences are SGHRS and YFSETQ. This CDR3 region has 13 residues. V lost 4 bases to trimming and J lost 6 bases; unmatched junction nucleotides: 5. CDR3 bases: TGCGCCAGCAGCCCGGACAGGCTGGATACGCAGTATTTT. Translated, it gives CASSPDRLDTQYF.

The chain combines TRBV5-1 with TRBJ2-7; D ambiguous. With 4 bases removed from V and 1 base from J, the gap between germline ends came to 12 bases. The CDR3 totals 14 residues. From germline, CDR1 is SGHRS and CDR2 YFSETQ. CDR3 in DNA: TGCGCCAGCAGCGCAACTGACGGATCCTACGAGCAGTACTTC. Its protein is CASSATDGSYEQYF.

The V call is TRBV7-9, the J call TRBJ1-6, with unresolved D. The V gene's germline CDR1 is SEHNR and CDR2 FQNEAQ (reference sequence). Trimming took 5 bases from V and 8 from J, leaving 16 bases between them. The CDR3 runs 15 residues. The CDR3 bases are TGTGCCAGCAGCGCACACGTTGGGAAGGATTCACCCCTCCACTTT. Translating gives CASSAHVGKDSPLHF. Complete variable domain (other parts from reference TRBV7-9 and TRBJ1-6): DTGVSQNPRHKITKRGQNVTFRCDPISEHNRLYWYRQTLGQGPEFLTYFQNEAQLEKSRLLSDRFSAERPKGSFSTLEIQRTEQGDSAMYLCASSAHVGKDSPLHFGNGTRLTVT.

DNA for the CDR3: TGTGCCAGTTACGGGGGGCCTTTTTATGGCTACACCTTC. Translated, it gives CASYGGPFYGYTF. The genes are TRBV6-5 and TRBJ1-2, with D perhaps matching TRBD1 (6 bases). Between the trimmed V and J ends, which lost 9 bases and 5 bases, there was a span of 16 bases. The length of the CDR3 is 13 residues. Germline loops: CDR1 MNHEY, CDR2 SVGAGI.

The J gene is TRBJ2-2, the V gene TRBV7-7; D not resolved. Trimming took off 5 bases at V and 7 bases at J, with 14 bases between the two ends. Germline V gives CDR1 SSHAT, CDR2 FNYEAQ (reference sequence). The CDR3 totals 14 residues. CDR3 in amino acids: CASSPQLSHGELFF. CDR3 nucleotides: TGTGCCAGCAGCCCACAGTTATCACACGGGGAGCTGTTTTTT.

This clone was detected only once. The chain carries TRBV28 and TRBJ2-1; TRBD2 agrees at 11 bases. The CDR3 is 17 amino acids. The V segment lost 5 bases and the J segment 0 bases; nucleotides outside the gene matches: 6. CDR1 MDHEN and CDR2 SYDVKM come from the germline V gene. The CDR3 bases are TGTGCCAGCAGTGGCTCTAGCGGGAGGCCCTCCTACAATGAGCAGTTCTTC. It translates to CASSGSSGRPSYNEQFF.

As for this clone: Given the absence of the conserved phenylalanine or tryptophan at the CDR3 end, a read error is likely. No DNA is shown, since the ends of the CDR3 on it are uncertain; the CDR3 is the one TCRdb lists. The rearrangement links TRBV6-1 to TRBJ2-7. CDR1 is MNHNS, CDR2 SASEGT, per germline. The CDR3 contains 9 residues when both ends are counted. CDR3 in amino acids: CASSYSLGD.

CDR3 sequence: CASSLSGAEAFF. Here the CDR3 DNA reads TGTGCCAGCAGTTTGTCCGGGGCTGAAGCTTTCTTT. V gene TRBV6-5 combines with J gene TRBJ1-1; D remains unclear. The germline CDR1 and CDR2 sequences are MNHEY and SVGAGI. Trimming removed 4 bases from V and 6 bases from J, with 9 bases in between. There are 12 residues in the CDR3.

This chain connects TRBV5-1 to TRBJ1-2; 7 bases match TRBD1. Per germline, CDR1 SGHRS and CDR2 YFSETQ. V dropped 2 bases and J dropped 6; count of bases not matched to a gene: 7. This CDR3 comprises 14 residues. DNA of the CDR3: TGCGCCAGCAGCTTAAGCAGGGGGGAGCATGGCTACACCTTC. This encodes CASSLSRGEHGYTF.

The chain links TRBV19 to TRBJ1-1; D perhaps matches TRBD1 (6 bases). The germline V gene encodes CDR1 LNHDA and CDR2 SQIVND (reference sequence). The CDR3 consists of 16 residues. Trimming cost V 4 bases and J 1 base, with 16 bases left between them. Here the CDR3 reads CASSTLGGQKNTEAFF. As DNA, the CDR3 is TGTGCCAGTAGTACCCTAGGTGGACAGAAGAACACTGAAGCTTTCTTT.